This TCR beta chain was sequenced for a study of tumor and adjacent non-tumor tissue in lung cancer. TCRbeta libraries were built with three rounds of nested PCR, modified from ARM-PCR. From the multiplex PCR reads, TCRdb called clonotypes with MiXCR, one entry per CDR3 protein. This sample has under 100,000 distinct CDR3 sequences, with 61% found just once. CDR1 is SGHAT and CDR2 is FQNNGV in the germline V gene. This CDR3 has 15 amino acids. This clonotype has a handful of counts. The junction shows a germline mismatch at one end, possibly a read error. This sample's RNA came from whole unsorted tissue.

Input material: lung tumor tissue. The TCR comes from a man aged 70 or older with non-small cell lung cancer. The chain links TRBV11-2 to TRBJ2-5, with 9 bases matching TRBD1. The CDR3 spells CASNTTGQGLQTQYF. The CDR3 nucleotides read TGTGCCAGTAACACAACGGGACAGGGCTTACAGACCCAGTATTTC. Looking up the rest from reference TRBV11-2 and TRBJ2-5 gives the full variable domain: EAGVAQSPRYKIIEKRQSVAFWCNPISGHATLYWYQQILGQGPKLLIQFQNNGVVDDSQLPKDRFSAERLKGVDSTLKIQPAKLEDSAVYLCASNTTGQGLQTQYFGPGTRLLVL.